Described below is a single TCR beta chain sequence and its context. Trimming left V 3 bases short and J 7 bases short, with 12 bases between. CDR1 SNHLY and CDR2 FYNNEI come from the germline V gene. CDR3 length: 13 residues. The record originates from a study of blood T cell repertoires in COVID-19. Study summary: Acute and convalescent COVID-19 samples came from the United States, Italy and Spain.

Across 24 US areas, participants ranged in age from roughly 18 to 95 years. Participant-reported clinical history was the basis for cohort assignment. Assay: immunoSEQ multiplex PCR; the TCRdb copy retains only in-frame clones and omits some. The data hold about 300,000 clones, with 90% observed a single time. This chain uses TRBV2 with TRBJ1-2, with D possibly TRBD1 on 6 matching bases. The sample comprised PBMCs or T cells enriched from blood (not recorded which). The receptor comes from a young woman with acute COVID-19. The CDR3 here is CASSDGAGVGYTF. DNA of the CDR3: TGTGCCAGCAGTGATGGGGCAGGGGTTGGCTACACCTTC.